Listed here is a single TCR beta chain. Its antigen is as yet unknown. These data belong to a study of PD-1 blockade in classical Hodgkin lymphoma. Overall study results and limits: Reports indicated that newly diagnosed patients had lower baseline TCR diversity than healthy donors did. With respect to the repertoire differences, their causes, possibly disease activity or prior therapy, remain undefined.

The CDR3 is 13 amino acids. The V gene's germline CDR1 is SNHLY and CDR2 FYNNEI. V was pared by 6 bases and J by 6 bases, with 11 bases between. The time point denotes: newly diagnosed, previously untreated cHL patient sample. The method was immunoSEQ multiplex PCR; TCRdb's version includes in-frame clones alone and lacks a portion of them. The sample lists about 25,000 clones, around 94% occurring once. This receptor was identified in a human donor with classical Hodgkin lymphoma. The sequenced material came from peripheral blood mononuclear cells (PBMCs). This rearrangement joins TRBV2 to TRBJ2-2; D might be TRBD2 (5 bases). Written as DNA, the CDR3 is TGTGCCAGCAGCGTACTAGATTCCGGGGAGCTGTTTTTT. Its protein is CASSVLDSGELFF. Together with reference TRBV2 and TRBJ2-2, the CDR3 gives the full variable domain: EPEVTQTPSHQVTQMGQEVILRCVPISNHLYFYWYRQILGQKVEFLVSFYNNEISEKSEIFDDQFSVERPDGSNFTLKIRSTKLEDSAMYFCASSVLDSGELFFGEGSRLTVL.